Below are 27 T cell receptor beta chains sequenced from a single sample in a study of beta chain features in type 1 diabetes. Since all of the isolated RNA was reverse transcribed, expressed TCRB transcripts were what got sequenced. TCRdb's copy holds only in-frame clones and misses some; the assay was immunoSEQ multiplex PCR. The table includes under 400,000 clones, 15% to 20% detected once. Sequenced material: naive CD4+ T cells from blood. These receptors were taken from a woman between 18 and 29 years old in good health.

This clone came up a few times. The genes are TRBV4-2 and TRBJ2-1; 9 positions match TRBD2. The germline gives CDR1 LGHNA, CDR2 YNFKEQ. Trimming at V came to 0 bases and at J to 10 bases, leaving 10 bases not matched to a gene. This CDR3 region has 16 residues. The CDR3: CASSQDWRGGLGEQFF. In DNA, the CDR3 is TGTGCCAGCAGCCAAGATTGGCGGGGGGGCCTGGGGGAGCAGTTCTTC.

This clone was seen only a few times. Here the CDR3 reads CASSQGGGGTSTDTQYF. CDR3 coding DNA: TGTGCCAGCAGCCAAGGAGGAGGCGGTACTAGCACAGATACGCAGTATTTT. The chain employs TRBV4-2 and TRBJ2-3; weak D call: TRBD2 (5 bases). The CDR3 is made up of 17 amino acids. Germline V gene data show CDR1 as LGHNA and CDR2 as YNFKEQ. Deletions cut 1 base from V and 0 bases from J, with 14 bases between.

In this sample, this clone turned up a few times. The rearrangement joins TRBV4-3 to TRBJ2-1; 7 bases align to TRBD2. Germline V gene lookup returns CDR1 LGHNA and CDR2 YSLEER. This CDR3 is 15 amino acids long. Unmatched junction bases numbered 5, after V lost 1 base and J lost 5 bases. The CDR3 DNA reads TGCGCCAGCAGCCAAGGAGGGGCGGGGGACAATGAGCAGTTCTTC. It translates to CASSQGGAGDNEQFF.

This clone occurred a few times. The J gene is TRBJ2-1, the V gene TRBV10-3; 9 positions match TRBD2. The length of the CDR3 is 16 residues. J gave up 9 bases and V 5 bases, and 14 bases lay outside the gene matches. Germline V CDR1 and CDR2: ENHRY, SYGVKD. The CDR3 region has the DNA TGTGCCATCAGTTCCCCGGGTAGCGGGAGAACAAGTGAGCAGTTCTTC. It codes for CAISSPGSGRTSEQFF.

The chain couples TRBV27 to TRBJ1-2; 8 bases are shared with TRBD1. Germline-derived CDR1 and CDR2 are MNHEY and SMNVEV (reference sequence). The V and J ends lost 4 bases and 8 bases, in that order; junction bases with no gene match: 6. The CDR3 spans 13 residues. In DNA form, the CDR3 reads TGTGCCAGCAGTTACCAGGGGGCCGGGGGCTACACCTTC. Translation gives CASSYQGAGGYTF.

This clone turned up a few times. V gene TRBV7-2 combines with J gene TRBJ1-2; 9 bases align to TRBD1. Per the germline V gene, CDR1 is SGHTA and CDR2 is FQGNSA. Trimming cost V 6 bases and J 5 bases; bases outside gene matches: 4. The CDR3 runs to 13 residues. CDR3 nucleotide sequence: TGTGCCAGCAGTTTACAGGGGGCTTATGGCTACACCTTC. As protein: CASSLQGAYGYTF. Looking up the rest from reference TRBV7-2 and TRBJ1-2 gives the full variable domain: GAGVSQSPSNKVTEKGKDVELRCDPISGHTALYWYRQSLGQGLEFLIYFQGNSAPDKSGLPSDRFSAERTGGSVSTLTIQRTQQEDSAVYLCASSLQGAYGYTFGSGTRLTVV.

This clone was seen only a few times. The gene calls are TRBV15 and TRBJ2-1; D possibly corresponds to TRBD1 (6 bases). The germline V and J ends were trimmed by 1 base and 0 bases, with 10 bases remaining between them. In germline, CDR1 is LNHNV, CDR2 YYDKDF (reference sequence). CDR3 size: 16 residues. The CDR3 loop is CATSRAGQSSYNEQFF. The CDR3 DNA reads as TGTGCCACCAGCAGAGCAGGACAGAGCTCCTACAATGAGCAGTTCTTC.

V is TRBV10-3 and J is TRBJ2-1; 12 bases fit TRBD2. The CDR3 length is 15 residues. In germline, CDR1 is ENHRY, CDR2 SYGVKD. Trimming removed 8 bases from V and 10 bases from J; junction bases left unmatched: 12. The CDR3 loop reads CAISRLAGDTGEQFF. In nucleotides, the CDR3 is TGTGCCATCTCCAGACTAGCGGGGGACACAGGAGAGCAGTTCTTC.

A few counts support this clone. The chain combines TRBV18 with TRBJ1-1; no firm D call. Germline V gene lookup returns CDR1 KGHSH and CDR2 LQKENI. This CDR3 comprises 12 residues. V lost 2 bases and J 4 bases, leaving 5 bases between the germline ends. The CDR3 region has the DNA TGTGCCAGCTCACCAAGCGGCACTGAAGCTTTCTTT. Amino acids: CASSPSGTEAFF.

This sequence joins TRBV30 and TRBJ1-5, with no clear D. CDR1 is GTSNPN, CDR2 SVGIG, per germline (reference sequence). The CDR3 has 13 amino acids. Trimming stripped 1 base from V and 4 bases from J, with 8 bases between. CDR3: CAWSAPGNQPQHF. CDR3 coding DNA: TGTGCCTGGAGTGCTCCCGGGAATCAGCCCCAGCATTTT. The variable domain in full, completed from reference TRBV30 and TRBJ1-5, reads SQTIHQWPATLVQPVGSPLSLECTVEGTSNPNLYWYRQAAGRGLQLLFYSVGIGQISSEVPQNLSASRPQDRQFILSSKKLLLSDSGFYLCAWSAPGNQPQHFGDGTRLSIL.

This clone showed up just once. This CDR3 is CASSLPGLAETQYF. CDR3 coding DNA: TGTGCCAGCAGCCTCCCGGGACTAGCGGAGACCCAGTACTTC. This chain connects TRBV7-9 to TRBJ2-5; 10 bases are shared with TRBD2. Trimming at V came to 5 bases and at J to 5 bases, leaving 5 bases not matched to a gene. The CDR3 consists of 14 residues. CDR1 and CDR2 from the germline V gene are SEHNR and FQNEAQ (reference sequence).

The V gene is TRBV30, the J gene TRBJ2-2; D not certain. The germline V and J ends were trimmed by 4 bases and 1 base, with 4 bases remaining between them. The germline V gene has CDR1 GTSNPN and CDR2 SVGIG (reference sequence). The CDR3 consists of 12 residues. CDR3 sequence: CAWNGNTGELFF. In DNA form, the CDR3 reads TGTGCCTGGAACGGGAACACCGGGGAGCTGTTTTTT. The whole variable domain, filled in from reference TRBV30 and TRBJ2-2, reads SQTIHQWPATLVQPVGSPLSLECTVEGTSNPNLYWYRQAAGRGLQLLFYSVGIGQISSEVPQNLSASRPQDRQFILSSKKLLLSDSGFYLCAWNGNTGELFFGEGSRLTVL.

A few counts support this clone. The genes are TRBV9 and TRBJ2-3, with 7 bases fitting TRBD2. The CDR3 length is 14 residues. Trimming cost V 0 bases and J 9 bases; bases outside gene matches: 7. Germline V lookup: CDR1 SGDLS, CDR2 YYNGEE. The chain's CDR3 is CASSVGGREATQYF. The CDR3 DNA is TGTGCCAGCAGCGTAGGGGGGAGGGAAGCGACGCAGTATTTT.

In this sample, this clone turned up a few times. The same CDR3 can be traced to other DNA sequences in this sample. The gene calls are TRBV30 and TRBJ1-5; D is unclear. In germline, CDR1 is GTSNPN, CDR2 SVGIG (reference sequence). Trimming removed 0 bases at V and 4 bases at J, with 7 bases between. CDR3 length equals 13 residues. The CDR3 protein is CAWSVQENQPQHF. CDR3 sequence (DNA): TGTGCCTGGAGTGTACAAGAAAATCAGCCCCAGCATTTT.

This CDR3 reads CAISGGGGAREQYF. DNA for the CDR3: TGTGCCATCAGTGGCGGAGGGGGGGCGCGTGAGCAGTACTTC. This chain joins TRBV10-3 and TRBJ2-7; perhaps TRBD2 as D (7 bases). V gave up 4 bases and J gave up 7 bases, with 17 bases separating them. CDR3 length equals 14 residues. CDR1 ENHRY and CDR2 SYGVKD come from the germline V gene.

This clone has more than one count but fewer than ten. The chain carries TRBV7-2 and TRBJ2-5; 9 bases fit TRBD2. There are 16 residues in the CDR3. The germline CDR1 and CDR2 sequences are SGHTA and FQGNSA. Germline trimming cut 6 bases from V and 5 bases from J; bases unmatched to any gene: 13. The chain's CDR3 is CASRTDSGRRRETQYF. The CDR3 bases are TGTGCCAGCAGAACCGATAGCGGGAGAAGGCGTGAGACCCAGTACTTC.

This chain links TRBV9 with TRBJ2-5; TRBD1 matches 7 bases. Germline CDR1 reads SGDLS; CDR2 reads YYNGEE. This CDR3 comprises 14 residues. Trimming took 4 bases from V and 2 from J; bases not matched to a gene: 5. The CDR3 loop reads CASSQGQTQETQYF. The CDR3 DNA is TGTGCCAGCAGCCAGGGACAGACTCAAGAGACCCAGTACTTC.

The chain employs TRBV5-1 and TRBJ1-1, with TRBD1 matching 8 bases. This CDR3 contains 14 residues. The V gene end was trimmed by 3 bases and the J gene end by 3 bases; junction bases not matched to a gene: 4. CDR1 and CDR2 from the germline V gene are SGHRS and YFSETQ. CDR3 DNA: TGCGCCAGCAGCTCATCGACAGGGGACACTGAAGCTTTCTTT. This encodes CASSSSTGDTEAFF.

The V call is TRBV5-6, the J call TRBJ2-3; 11 bases are shared with TRBD2. Germline-derived CDR1 and CDR2 are SGHDT and YYEEEE. This CDR3 is 14 amino acids long. Unmatched junction bases numbered 3, after V lost 3 bases and J lost 6 bases. Here the CDR3 DNA reads TGTGCCAGCAGCTCCGGACTAGCGGGCGATACGCAGTATTTT. Translating it yields CASSSGLAGDTQYF.

This clone was seen a few times. The rearrangement uses TRBV9 and TRBJ2-1, with unresolved D. Germline CDR1 reads SGDLS; CDR2 reads YYNGEE. V dropped 0 bases and J dropped 4 bases, with 5 bases sitting between them. The CDR3 is 13 amino acids. CDR3 DNA: TGTGCCAGCAGCGTAGACTTATACAATGAGCAGTTCTTC. Its protein is CASSVDLYNEQFF.

The V call is TRBV7-3, the J call TRBJ1-2, with TRBD1 matching over 12 bases. CDR3 size: 15 residues. V lost 5 bases and J lost 8; bases outside the gene matches: 9. Germline CDR1 is SGHTA and CDR2 is FQGTGA. As DNA, the CDR3 is TGTGCCAGCAGCCGCGGGACAGGGGGCCTTGGAGGCTACACCTTC. Translated, it gives CASSRGTGGLGGYTF.

The CDR3 DNA is TGTGCCAGCAGCTTTCGGCTTGGGAGGGCCTACGAGCAGTACTTC. Its translation: CASSFRLGRAYEQYF. The chain carries TRBV5-4 and TRBJ2-7; 7 nucleotides align to TRBD2. This CDR3 is 15 amino acids long. Per germline, CDR1 SGHNT and CDR2 YYREEE (reference sequence). The J segment lost 2 bases and the V segment lost 2 bases, leaving 7 bases of the junction unmatched.

The chain links TRBV27 to TRBJ2-2, with D unresolved. CDR1 and CDR2 from the germline V gene are MNHEY and SMNVEV (reference sequence). The CDR3 consists of 13 residues. The V end was cut by 2 bases, the J end by 4 bases, with 5 bases between. CDR3 nucleotides: TGTGCCAGCAGTTTACGGGTCACCGGGGAGCTGTTTTTT. Translation gives CASSLRVTGELFF.

This clone appeared a few times. The chain uses TRBV7-2 and TRBJ1-1; D unclear. Between the trimmed V and J ends, which lost 1 base and 2 bases, there was a span of 8 bases. The CDR3 runs 14 residues. Germline V gene data show CDR1 as SGHTA and CDR2 as FQGNSA. The CDR3 nucleotides are TGTGCCAGCAGCTTAGATGGGCCAAACACTGAAGCTTTCTTT. It yields the protein CASSLDGPNTEAFF.

Only a few counts were recorded for this clone. The CDR3 sequence: CASRYAGGVQDEQYF. Here the CDR3 DNA reads TGTGCCAGCAGGTACGCGGGAGGTGTTCAAGACGAGCAGTACTTC. This chain uses TRBV2 with TRBJ2-7; TRBD2 agrees at 8 bases. The germline CDR1 and CDR2 sequences are SNHLY and FYNNEI. The V segment lost 6 bases and the J segment 5 bases; nucleotides outside the gene matches: 12. The CDR3 contains 15 residues.

The DNA for the CDR3 is TGTGCCTGGAGAGACCCCCGGACAGCTAACAATGAGCAGTTCTTC. Translating it yields CAWRDPRTANNEQFF. The chain carries TRBV30 and TRBJ2-1; perhaps TRBD1 as D (6 bases). CDR1 is GTSNPN, CDR2 SVGIG, per germline (reference sequence). Trimming removed 3 bases from V and 5 bases from J, with 17 bases in between. This CDR3 has 15 residues.

This chain uses TRBV14 with TRBJ2-7; 7 nucleotides agree with TRBD1. Germline CDR1 reads SGHDN; CDR2 reads FVKESK. The CDR3 covers 16 residues. Unmatched junction bases numbered 9, after V lost 4 bases and J lost 0 bases. CDR3 sequence (DNA): TGTGCCAGCAGCCGCCTCGGGACAGCCTTCTCCTACGAGCAGTACTTC. Translation gives CASSRLGTAFSYEQYF.